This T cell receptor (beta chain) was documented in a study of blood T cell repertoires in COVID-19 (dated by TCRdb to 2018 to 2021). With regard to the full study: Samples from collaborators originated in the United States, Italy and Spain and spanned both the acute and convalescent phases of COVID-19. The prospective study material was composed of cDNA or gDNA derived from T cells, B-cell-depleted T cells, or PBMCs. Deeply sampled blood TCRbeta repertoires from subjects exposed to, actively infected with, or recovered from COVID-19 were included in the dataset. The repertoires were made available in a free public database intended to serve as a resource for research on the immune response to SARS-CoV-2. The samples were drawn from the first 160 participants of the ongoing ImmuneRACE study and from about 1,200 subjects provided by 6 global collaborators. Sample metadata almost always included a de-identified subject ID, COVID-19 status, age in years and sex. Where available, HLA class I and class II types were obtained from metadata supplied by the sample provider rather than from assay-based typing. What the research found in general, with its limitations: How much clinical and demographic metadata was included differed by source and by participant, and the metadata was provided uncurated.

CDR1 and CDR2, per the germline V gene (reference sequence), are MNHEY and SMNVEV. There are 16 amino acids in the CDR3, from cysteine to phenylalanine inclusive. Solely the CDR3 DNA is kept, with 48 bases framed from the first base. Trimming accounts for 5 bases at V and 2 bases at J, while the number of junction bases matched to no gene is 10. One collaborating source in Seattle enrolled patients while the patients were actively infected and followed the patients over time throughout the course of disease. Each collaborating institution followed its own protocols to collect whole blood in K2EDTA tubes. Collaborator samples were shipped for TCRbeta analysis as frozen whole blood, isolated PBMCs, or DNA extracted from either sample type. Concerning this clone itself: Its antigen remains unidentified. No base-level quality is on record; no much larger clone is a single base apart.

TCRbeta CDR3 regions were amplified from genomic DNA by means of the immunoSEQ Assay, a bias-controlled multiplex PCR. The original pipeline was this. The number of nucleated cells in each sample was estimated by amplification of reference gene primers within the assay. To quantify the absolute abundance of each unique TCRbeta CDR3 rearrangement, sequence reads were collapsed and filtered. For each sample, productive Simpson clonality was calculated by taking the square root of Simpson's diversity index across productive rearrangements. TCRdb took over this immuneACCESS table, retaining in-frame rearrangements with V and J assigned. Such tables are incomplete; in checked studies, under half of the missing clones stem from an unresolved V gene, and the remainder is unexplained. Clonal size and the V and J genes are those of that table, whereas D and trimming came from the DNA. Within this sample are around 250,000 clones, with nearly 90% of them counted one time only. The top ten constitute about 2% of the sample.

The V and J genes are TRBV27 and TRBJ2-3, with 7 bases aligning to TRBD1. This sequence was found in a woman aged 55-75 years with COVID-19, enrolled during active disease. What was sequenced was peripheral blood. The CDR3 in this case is CASSTGDSSYTDTQYF. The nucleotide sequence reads TGTGCCAGCAGTACCGGGGACAGCTCATACACAGATACGCAGTATTTT.